The present T cell receptor beta chain was sequenced within a study of blood T cells in healthy people across ages. Study observations and caveats: The study regarded diversity estimates from one million T cells as underestimates. Using unsorted PBMCs precluded a conclusive naive versus antigen-experienced comparison.

Germline V gene sequence: CDR1 SGHVS, CDR2 FQNEAQ. The V and J ends lost 4 bases and 0 bases respectively, with 13 bases between them. The CDR3 is 17 amino acids. On this clonotype itself: Its specificity is unknown.

Donors gave ten milliliters of peripheral blood apiece. Next came a second PCR, run for roughly 6 to 11 cycles, which used a sample-barcoded 5' primer along with a J-beta primer mix. A tag from a template-switch adaptor with 12 random nucleotides marked each cDNA molecule. TCRdb re-called the 5' RACE reads through MiXCR, storing one row per CDR3 protein. The sample has approximately 800,000 distinct CDR3 sequences, more than 50% seen once. Sample: blood. The origin of this receptor is a man aged 35-49 years in good health. The V and J genes are TRBV7-8 and TRBJ2-6; D may be TRBD1 (5 bases). The CDR3 DNA is TGTGCCAGCAGCTCACTCGGACAAAACTCTGGGGCCAACGTCCTGACTTTC. It yields the protein CASSSLGQNSGANVLTF.